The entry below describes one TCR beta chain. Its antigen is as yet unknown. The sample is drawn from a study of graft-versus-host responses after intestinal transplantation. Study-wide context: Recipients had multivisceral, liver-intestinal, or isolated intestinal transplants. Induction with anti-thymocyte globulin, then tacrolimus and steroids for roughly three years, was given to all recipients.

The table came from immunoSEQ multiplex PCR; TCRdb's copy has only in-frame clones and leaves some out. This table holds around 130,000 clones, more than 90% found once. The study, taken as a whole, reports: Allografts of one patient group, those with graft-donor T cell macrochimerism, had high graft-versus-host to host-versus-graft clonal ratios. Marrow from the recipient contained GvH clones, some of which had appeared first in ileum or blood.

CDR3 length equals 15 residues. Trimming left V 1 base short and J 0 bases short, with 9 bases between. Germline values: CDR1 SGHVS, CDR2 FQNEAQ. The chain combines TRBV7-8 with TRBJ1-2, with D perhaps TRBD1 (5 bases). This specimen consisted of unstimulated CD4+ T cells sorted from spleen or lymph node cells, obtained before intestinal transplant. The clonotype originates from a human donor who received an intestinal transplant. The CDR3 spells CASSLGRAANYGYTF. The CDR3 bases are TGTGCCAGCAGCTTAGGCAGGGCCGCTAACTATGGCTACACCTTC.